This is a list of T cell receptor beta chains from one sample in a study of cytomegalovirus exposure and HLA in healthy donors. Profiling relied on immunoSEQ multiplex PCR, and the TCRdb table lists in-frame clones only, not all of them. The sample contains approximately 210,000 clones, approximately 86% of which appear only once. The specimen was PBMCs. The receptor set was obtained from a young woman in good health and CMV-seronegative. CDR3s include the opening cysteine and the closing phenylalanine or tryptophan. The D gene is left open where the match is weak. Clone size, where shown, is once, few, many, or a class for clones that have expanded.

clone size,D gene,V gene,J gene,CDR3 DNA,CDR3 protein
NA,NA,TRBV5-1,TRBJ2-1,TGCGCCAGCAGCTTGGCCGCGGGGAGCTCCTACAATGAGCAGTTCTTC,CASSLAAGSSYNEQFF
NA,TRBD1,TRBV10-3,TRBJ2-7,TGTGCCATCAGTTCCGGGACAGGGGGCTACGAGCAGTACTTC,CAISSGTGGYEQYF
once,NA,TRBV18,TRBJ2-3,TGTGCCAGCTCACTTAACACAGATACGCAGTATTTT,CASSLNTDTQYF
NA,NA,TRBV5-6,TRBJ2-1,TGTGCCAGCAGCTTCGACCAGGGTATCTCTTACAATGAGCAGTTCTTC,CASSFDQGISYNEQFF
NA,NA,TRBV4-3,TRBJ1-1,TGCGCCAGCAGCACCCTGGTAGGGGAGAACACTGAAGCTTTCTTT,CASSTLVGENTEAFF
NA,TRBD1,TRBV11-3,TRBJ1-1,TGTGCCAGCAGCCCTGGGACAGGGGAACCTGAAGCTTTCTTT,CASSPGTGEPEAFF
few,NA,TRBV11-2,TRBJ1-5,TGTGCCAGCAGCTTAGGAGTGAATCAGCCCCAGCATTTT,CASSLGVNQPQHF
NA,TRBD1,TRBV14,TRBJ1-3,TGTGCCAGCAGCCAAGAAGGGGGCGCGAGGGGAAACACCATATATTTT,CASSQEGGARGNTIYF
NA,TRBD1,TRBV27,TRBJ2-7,TGTGCCAGCAGTTCCGGACAGGGGGCTTACGAGCAGTACTTC,CASSSGQGAYEQYF
NA,NA,TRBV5-6,TRBJ1-2,TGTGCCAGCAGCCATGGGGGCAGGGACTATGGCTACACCTTC,CASSHGGRDYGYTF
NA,TRBD1,TRBV5-4,TRBJ2-1,TGTGCCAGCAGCCCGACTTCCCGGGACAGTAATGAGCAGTTCTTC,CASSPTSRDSNEQFF
once,NA,TRBV29-1,TRBJ2-5,TGCAGCGTTGAACGGGGGGCCAGGGAGACCCAGTACTTC,CSVERGARETQYF
NA,NA,TRBV13,TRBJ2-3,TGTGCCAGCAGCTCATTAGCGGCTAGCACAGATACGCAGTATTTT,CASSSLAASTDTQYF
once,NA,TRBV5-1,TRBJ2-2,TGCGCCAGCAGCTTGATGGGACAGAACACCGGGGAGCTGTTTTTT,CASSLMGQNTGELFF
NA,NA,TRBV6-6,TRBJ2-7,TGTGCCAGCAGTGGCATCTACGAGCAGTACTTC,CASSGIYEQYF
once,TRBD1,TRBV2,TRBJ2-6,TGTGCCAGCAAGCCGGGACAGGGGGCGCCGGGGGCCAACGTCCTGACTTTC,CASKPGQGAPGANVLTF
NA,TRBD1,TRBV7-2,TRBJ1-5,TGTGCCAGCAGCTGGACAGGGGGCGCCACTCAGCCCCAGCATTTT,CASSWTGGATQPQHF
once,TRBD2,TRBV5-4,TRBJ2-7,TGTGCCAGTAGCGGGGGGAGTACCTACGAGCAGTACTTC,CASSGGSTYEQYF
NA,NA,TRBV5-1,TRBJ2-2,TGCGCCAGCAGCCTCCAGAGGGCGCCGGGCACCGGGGAGCTGTTTTTT,CASSLQRAPGTGELFF
NA,TRBD2,TRBV2,TRBJ2-5,TGTGCCAGCAGACCCGGGGGGTTCCAGTTGGGTATGATGATGGAGACCCAGTACTTC,CASRPGGFQLGMMMETQYF
NA,TRBD1,TRBV28,TRBJ1-1,TGTGCCAGCAGTCCACAGGGGTTCGGGAACACTGAAGCTTTCTTT,CASSPQGFGNTEAFF
few,TRBD1,TRBV5-1,TRBJ2-3,TGCGCCAGCAGCTTAGGACAGGCCACAGATACGCAGTATTTT,CASSLGQATDTQYF
NA,NA,TRBV7-7,TRBJ2-2,TGTGCTAGCAGCTTTGGCACCGACACCGGGGAGCTGTTTTTT,CASSFGTDTGELFF
NA,TRBD2,TRBV19,TRBJ2-5,TGTGCCAGTAGTTGGGCTAGCGGACAAGAGACCCAGTACTTC,CASSWASGQETQYF
NA,TRBD2,TRBV23-1,TRBJ2-7,TGCGCCAGCAGTGAAGTTCTGAGCGGGGAGAGATACGAGCAGTACTTC,CASSEVLSGERYEQYF
NA,NA,TRBV11-3,TRBJ2-2,TGTGCCAGCAGCTTTAGAACGAACACCGGGGAGCTGTTTTTT,CASSFRTNTGELFF
NA,NA,TRBV27,TRBJ2-1,TGTGCCACGGGACCTAGACAGGGGGTTTTAGCGGGGTACTACAATGAGCAGTTCTTC,CATGPRQGVLAGYYNEQFF
NA,NA,TRBV15,TRBJ2-7,TGTGCCACCAGCAGAGATACAGGGGGGGACGAGCAGTACTTC,CATSRDTGGDEQYF
NA,NA,TRBV5-4,TRBJ1-1,TGTGCCAGCAGCTTGACAGGGATGAACACTGAAGCTTTCTTT,CASSLTGMNTEAFF
once,NA,TRBV15,TRBJ1-6,TGTGCCACCAGCACCCGACAGGAAAATTCACCCCTCCACTTT,CATSTRQENSPLHF
NA,TRBD1,TRBV11-3,TRBJ1-2,TGTGCCAGCAGCTCTCACCGGGACAGGTCGGTGGGTGGCTACACCTTC,CASSSHRDRSVGGYTF
few,TRBD1,TRBV7-2,TRBJ1-2,TGTGCCAGCAGCATTGGGACAGGGCAGAACTATGGCTACACCTTC,CASSIGTGQNYGYTF
NA,NA,TRBV5-1,TRBJ2-2,TGCGCCAGCAGTCACGGGCGGGGGCCCTCCACCGGGGAGCTGTTTTTT,CASSHGRGPSTGELFF
NA,NA,TRBV29-1,TRBJ1-1,TGCAGCATTTCGGGTTCCAGCATGAACACTGAAGCTTTCTTT,CSISGSSMNTEAFF
NA,NA,TRBV19,TRBJ2-1,TGTGCCAGTAGTCCCCCTTCCTACAATGAGCAGTTCTTC,CASSPPSYNEQFF
NA,TRBD1,TRBV6-6,TRBJ2-3,TGTGCCAGCAGTTACTACCCGGGACAGAGGACAGATACGCAGTATTTT,CASSYYPGQRTDTQYF
NA,NA,TRBV11-3,TRBJ1-3,TGTGCCAGCAGCTCAACGGGTCAGGGGCGCAGAAACACCATATATTTT,CASSSTGQGRRNTIYF
NA,NA,TRBV6-5,TRBJ2-1,TGTGCCAGCAGTAGACGGGAAAGCTCCTACAATGAGCAGTTCTTC,CASSRRESSYNEQFF
NA,TRBD2,TRBV10-3,TRBJ2-7,TGTGCCATCAGGGCGACTAGCCTACTATACGAGCAGTACTTC,CAIRATSLLYEQYF
NA,TRBD1,TRBV23-1,TRBJ2-1,TGCGCCAGCAGTCAATCGAAGGGGACAGGGGATTACAATGAGCAGTTCTTC,CASSQSKGTGDYNEQFF
few,TRBD2,TRBV6-6,TRBJ2-2,TGTGCCAGCAGCCCCGGACTAGCGGGTACCGGGGAGCTGTTTTTT,CASSPGLAGTGELFF
NA,TRBD1,TRBV5-4,TRBJ1-2,TGTGCCAGCAGCTCCAGGGGGCCGAGAGGCTACACCTTC,CASSSRGPRGYTF
NA,NA,TRBV7-2,TRBJ2-5,TGTGCCAGCAGCTACCTCGGGGTACAAGAGACCCAGTACTTC,CASSYLGVQETQYF
NA,NA,TRBV7-6,TRBJ2-7,TGTGCCAGCACCCCGACAGGACCTTCCTACGAGCAGTACTTC,CASTPTGPSYEQYF
NA,TRBD2,TRBV6-1,TRBJ2-3,TGTGCCAGCAGTGAAGCGGTTTCCAGCGGGGGAACAGATACGCAGTATTTT,CASSEAVSSGGTDTQYF
NA,TRBD2,TRBV9,TRBJ2-3,TGTGCCAGCAGCAAAGGGGGGACTAGCGGGGCGGGAGATACGCAGTATTTT,CASSKGGTSGAGDTQYF
NA,NA,TRBV2,TRBJ1-6,TGTGCCAGCAGACAGGACAGCATCTCCTATAATTCACCCCTCCACTTT,CASRQDSISYNSPLHF
NA,TRBD2,TRBV5-1,TRBJ2-1,TGCGCCAGCAGGACTAGCGGGAGCTCCTACAATGAGCAGTTCTTC,CASRTSGSSYNEQFF
NA,NA,TRBV5-6,TRBJ2-7,TGTGCCAGCAGCCCGGATCGGGGGAGTCTGGACGAGCAGTACTTC,CASSPDRGSLDEQYF
once,TRBD2,TRBV5-4,TRBJ2-5,TGTGCCAGCAGCTGGCCGGGACTAGCGGGACTAGAGACCCAGTACTTC,CASSWPGLAGLETQYF
NA,NA,TRBV6-5,TRBJ2-7,TGTGCCAGCAGCGAACAGGGACCATCCTACGAGCAGTACTTC,CASSEQGPSYEQYF
NA,TRBD2,TRBV6-5,TRBJ2-7,TGTGCCAGCAGGAACCCGGGACTAGCGGGGACGCTGTACTTC,CASRNPGLAGTLYF
few,TRBD2,TRBV6-1,TRBJ2-1,TGTGCCAGCAGTGATTTAGCGGGGTCCGAGAATGAGCAGTTCTTC,CASSDLAGSENEQFF
NA,NA,TRBV18,TRBJ1-1,TGTGCCAGCTCACCCTCCGGGGTGAACACTGAAGCTTTCTTT,CASSPSGVNTEAFF
NA,NA,TRBV4-1,TRBJ2-1,TGCGCCAGCAGCCAAGTCGGGAGAGGCCCCTACAATGAGCAGTTCTTC,CASSQVGRGPYNEQFF
NA,NA,TRBV6-4,TRBJ2-7,TGTGCCAGCAGTGCAAACCAGGGGGGTCTGGACGAGCAGTACTTC,CASSANQGGLDEQYF
NA,NA,TRBV13,TRBJ2-7,TGTGCCAGCAGCTTAGACCCCAGGGGCCGCGACGAGCAGTACTTC,CASSLDPRGRDEQYF